This TCR beta chain was observed in a study of circulating and synovial CD4+ cells in juvenile arthritis. Study-level points and caveats: These repertoires were less diverse than bulk blood CD4 repertoires. CPL versus bulk CD4 samples: T cell genome counts differed by at least an order of magnitude.

The protocol was immunoSEQ multiplex PCR, while the TCRdb copy is restricted to in-frame clones and leaves out a portion. This sample has under 40,000 clones, with about 95% found just once. On this clone itself: The target antigen is unknown.

Donors were patients with active juvenile idiopathic arthritis. Source material: CD4+ T cells from blood. The origin of this receptor is a human donor with juvenile idiopathic arthritis.

CDR3 nucleotide sequence: TGTGCCAGCACGGACACTTCCTACGAGCAGTACTTC. This sequence encodes CASTDTSYEQYF. The chain is built from TRBV6-5 and TRBJ2-7; maybe TRBD1 (5 bases). V dropped 7 bases and J dropped 1 base, with 8 bases sitting between them. This CDR3 has 12 residues. The germline V gene encodes CDR1 MNHEY and CDR2 SVGAGI.